This entry lists 16 T cell receptor beta chains sequenced from one sample in a study of CD8 T cells in Susac syndrome. With random hexamers, reverse transcription was performed on about 0.5 to 1 ug of RNA. From the immunoSEQ multiplex PCR reads, TCRdb called clonotypes with MiXCR, one entry per CDR3 protein. The sample gives under 200,000 distinct CDR3 sequences, 85% to 95% of which show up once; around 0.096% is in the top ten. The sample taken for sequencing was CD4+ T cells from PBMCs. The receptors derive from a human donor in good health.

The J gene is TRBJ1-1, the V gene TRBV6-5; D is unclear. V lost 2 bases and J lost 5, with 9 bases in between. CDR1 is MNHEY and CDR2 is SVGAGI in the germline V gene. The CDR3 loop spans 13 amino acids. For the CDR3, the DNA is TGTGCCAGCAGTTACCTGGGTAAGACTGAAGCTTTCTTT. Amino acid sequence: CASSYLGKTEAFF.

The chain has TRBV11-1 and TRBJ2-1; 8 bases map to TRBD1. There are 16 residues in the CDR3. Germline V gene sequence: CDR1 SGHAT, CDR2 FQDESV (reference sequence). J was trimmed by 1 base and V by 5 bases; bases with no gene match: 7. CDR3 sequence (DNA): TGTGCCAGCAGCCCCGGACAGGGAGGTTCCTACAATGAGCAGTTCTTC. Residues: CASSPGQGGSYNEQFF.

J is TRBJ2-6 and V is TRBV5-1; D possibly corresponds to TRBD2 (6 bases). Germline V gene lookup returns CDR1 SGHRS and CDR2 YFSETQ. Trimming pared 4 bases from V and 2 bases from J, leaving 13 bases between. The CDR3 contains 16 residues. This chain's CDR3 is CASSRGTSTGANVLTF. The CDR3 nucleotides are TGCGCCAGCAGCCGGGGGACCTCTACTGGGGCCAACGTCCTGACTTTC. Full variable domain (rest looked up from reference TRBV5-1 and TRBJ2-6): KAGVTQTPRYLIKTRGQQVTLSCSPISGHRSVSWYQQTPGQGLQFLFEYFSETQRNKGNFPGRFSGRQFSNSRSEMNVSTLELGDSALYLCASSRGTSTGANVLTFGAGSRLTVL.

The rearrangement joins TRBV6-2 or TRBV6-3 to TRBJ2-5; 8 bases map to TRBD2. CDR3 length: 12 amino acids. J gave up 3 bases and V 8 bases, and 2 bases lay outside the gene matches. Germline-derived CDR1 and CDR2 are MNHEY and SVGEGT. For the CDR3, the DNA is TGTGCCAGCCGGGGACTAGAAGAGACCCAGTACTTC. Translated, it gives CASRGLEETQYF.

The V and J genes are TRBV20-1 and TRBJ2-7, with 9 bases lining up with TRBD1. CDR1 DFQATT and CDR2 SNEGSKA come from the germline V gene (reference sequence). This CDR3 comprises 13 residues. With V trimmed by 6 bases and J by 0 bases, 3 bases remained unmatched. The CDR3 is CSARTGVSYEQYF. In DNA form, the CDR3 reads TGCAGTGCCCGGACAGGGGTCTCCTACGAGCAGTACTTC.

The chain links TRBV28 to TRBJ1-2; TRBD1 aligns across 9 bases. The V and J ends lost 5 bases and 7 bases, in that order; junction bases with no gene match: 11. The CDR3 sequence is 15 residues long. Germline V gene sequence: CDR1 MDHEN, CDR2 SYDVKM. The CDR3 coding sequence is TGTGCCAGCAGTGAACAGGGGGCCGGTTTATTTGGCTACACCTTC. The encoded protein is CASSEQGAGLFGYTF.

The V and J genes are TRBV14 and TRBJ1-4, with 11 bases that match TRBD1. V was clipped by 3 bases and J by 8 bases; unmatched bases: 17. From germline, CDR1 is SGHDN and CDR2 FVKESK. This CDR3 is 19 amino acids long. As DNA, the CDR3 is TGTGCCAGCAGCCACCCAAAAAGGGACAGGGGGAGAGATTGGGAAAAACTGTTTTTT. It yields the protein CASSHPKRDRGRDWEKLFF.

The chain combines TRBV3-1 with TRBJ1-5, with D maybe TRBD1 (6 bases). Germline CDR1 reads LGHDT; CDR2 reads YNNKEL (reference sequence). This CDR3 has 15 amino acids. V gave up 2 bases and J gave up 7 bases, with 15 bases separating them. CDR3 amino acids: CASSQHPGAEQPQHF. The CDR3 nucleotides are TGTGCCAGCAGCCAACACCCGGGGGCCGAGCAGCCCCAGCATTTT.

The rearrangement joins TRBV7-9 to TRBJ1-2; maybe TRBD1 (6 bases). The germline V gene encodes CDR1 SEHNR and CDR2 FQNEAQ (reference sequence). V was trimmed by 6 bases and J by 8 bases, leaving 16 bases between them. The CDR3 is made up of 13 amino acids. CDR3 protein: CASSLDRYQGYTF. CDR3 sequence (DNA): TGTGCCAGCAGTCTGGACAGATATCAGGGCTACACCTTC.

V usage is TRBV28 and J usage is TRBJ2-6; D possibly corresponds to TRBD2 (5 bases). The CDR3 covers 15 residues. Trimming stripped 5 bases from V and 1 base from J, with 9 bases between. Per germline, CDR1 MDHEN and CDR2 SYDVKM. The CDR3 bases are TGTGCCAGCAGTCAGCGGTGGTCTGGGGCCAACGTCCTGACTTTC. It yields the protein CASSQRWSGANVLTF.

DNA of the CDR3: TGTGCCAGTAGTATCCGGGGATACAATGAGCAGTTCTTC. Translation gives CASSIRGYNEQFF. The chain couples TRBV19 to TRBJ2-1; TRBD2 might be the D (5 bases). Germline lookup yields CDR1 LNHDA and CDR2 SQIVND (reference sequence). Trimming cost V 3 bases and J 4 bases, with 7 bases left between them. The CDR3 loop spans 13 amino acids.

This clonotype was counted once. The V call is TRBV11-2, the J call TRBJ2-3; TRBD2 matches 7 bases. There are 15 residues in the CDR3. V dropped 2 bases and J dropped 0; count of bases not matched to a gene: 2. The germline V gene has CDR1 SGHAT and CDR2 FQNNGV. The CDR3 coding sequence is TGTGCCAGCAGCTTAAGCGGGGATAGCACAGATACGCAGTATTTT. Translating gives CASSLSGDSTDTQYF. Using reference TRBV11-2 and TRBJ2-3 for the parts outside the CDR3, the full variable domain is EAGVAQSPRYKIIEKRQSVAFWCNPISGHATLYWYQQILGQGPKLLIQFQNNGVVDDSQLPKDRFSAERLKGVDSTLKIQPAKLEDSAVYLCASSLSGDSTDTQYFGPGTRLTVL.

This rearrangement joins TRBV4-2 to TRBJ2-6; D possibly corresponds to TRBD2 (7 bases). The CDR3 has 20 amino acids. Germline values: CDR1 LGHNA, CDR2 YNFKEQ. V lost 4 bases and J lost 0, with 22 bases in between. The CDR3: CASSPTHSGGARSGANVLTF. Written as DNA, the CDR3 is TGTGCCAGCAGCCCTACTCACTCGGGGGGCGCCCGCTCTGGGGCCAACGTCCTGACTTTC.

This rearrangement joins TRBV29-1 to TRBJ1-5; 7 bases fit TRBD1. The CDR3 is 12 amino acids. V was pared by 5 bases and J by 5 bases, with 3 bases of the junction left unmatched. CDR1 and CDR2 from the germline V gene are SQVTM and ANQGSEA. This CDR3 is CSVRTGDQPQHF. The CDR3, as DNA: TGCAGCGTTCGAACAGGGGATCAGCCCCAGCATTTT. Full variable domain (outside the CDR3, taken from reference TRBV29-1 and TRBJ1-5): SAVISQKPSRDICQRGTSLTIQCQVDSQVTMMFWYRQQPGQSLTLIATANQGSEATYESGFVIDKFPISRPNLTFSTLTVSNMSPEDSSIYLCSVRTGDQPQHFGDGTRLSIL.

J is TRBJ2-2 and V is TRBV7-3; possibly TRBD2 for D (5 bases). Trimming removed 5 bases from V and 4 bases from J, with 14 bases in between. CDR1 is SGHTA and CDR2 is FQGTGA in the germline V gene. The CDR3 sequence is 15 residues long. The CDR3: CASSRGPRSTGELFF. CDR3 nucleotides: TGTGCCAGCAGCAGAGGGCCGCGTAGCACCGGGGAGCTGTTTTTT.

This clonotype came up once. J is TRBJ1-1 and V is TRBV29-1; no clear D. Germline values: CDR1 SQVTM, CDR2 ANQGSEA. Trimming took off 1 base at V and 0 bases at J, with 6 bases between the two ends. This CDR3 spans 13 amino acids. In DNA, the CDR3 is TGCAGCGTTGAAGGTGCGGTGAACACTGAAGCTTTCTTT. Protein sequence: CSVEGAVNTEAFF.